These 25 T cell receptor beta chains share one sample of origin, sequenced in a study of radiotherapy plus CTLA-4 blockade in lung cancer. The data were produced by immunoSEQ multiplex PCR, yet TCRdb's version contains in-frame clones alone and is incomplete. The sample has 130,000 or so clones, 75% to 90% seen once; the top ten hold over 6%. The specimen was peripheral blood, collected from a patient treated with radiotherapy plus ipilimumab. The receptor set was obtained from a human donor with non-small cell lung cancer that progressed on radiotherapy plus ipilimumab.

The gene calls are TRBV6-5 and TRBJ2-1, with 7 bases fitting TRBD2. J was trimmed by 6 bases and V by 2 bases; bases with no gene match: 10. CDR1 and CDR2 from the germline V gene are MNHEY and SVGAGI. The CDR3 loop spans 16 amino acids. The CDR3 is CASSYPVGGPGNEQFF. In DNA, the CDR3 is TGTGCCAGCAGTTACCCGGTGGGAGGGCCAGGCAATGAGCAGTTCTTC.

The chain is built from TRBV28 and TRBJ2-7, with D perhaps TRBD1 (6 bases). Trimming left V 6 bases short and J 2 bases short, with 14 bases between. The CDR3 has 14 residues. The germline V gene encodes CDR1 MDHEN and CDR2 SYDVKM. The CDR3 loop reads CASSRSGQPYEQYF. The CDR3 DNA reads TGTGCCAGCAGCAGATCCGGACAGCCCTACGAGCAGTACTTC.

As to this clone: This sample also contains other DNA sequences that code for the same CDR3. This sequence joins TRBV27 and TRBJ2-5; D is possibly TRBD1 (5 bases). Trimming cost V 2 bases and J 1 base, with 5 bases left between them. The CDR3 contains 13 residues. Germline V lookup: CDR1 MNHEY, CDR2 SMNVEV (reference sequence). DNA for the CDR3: TGTGCCAGCAGTTTAGACAGCCAAGAGACCCAGTACTTC. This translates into CASSLDSQETQYF.

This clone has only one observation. This chain's CDR3 is CASSRSGREETQYF. Here the CDR3 DNA reads TGTGCCAGCAGCCGTAGCGGGAGAGAAGAGACCCAGTACTTC. The chain is built from TRBV7-3 and TRBJ2-5; 9 bases agree with TRBD2. The CDR3 sequence is 14 residues long. The ends lost 5 bases at V and 3 bases at J; junction bases unmatched: 4. Germline V CDR1 and CDR2: SGHTA, FQGTGA.

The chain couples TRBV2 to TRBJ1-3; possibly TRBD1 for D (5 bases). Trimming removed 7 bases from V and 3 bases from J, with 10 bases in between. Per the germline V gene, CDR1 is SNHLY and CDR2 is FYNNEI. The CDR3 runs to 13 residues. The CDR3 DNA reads TGTGCCAGCAACTACAGGAGTGGAAACACCATATATTTT. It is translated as CASNYRSGNTIYF.

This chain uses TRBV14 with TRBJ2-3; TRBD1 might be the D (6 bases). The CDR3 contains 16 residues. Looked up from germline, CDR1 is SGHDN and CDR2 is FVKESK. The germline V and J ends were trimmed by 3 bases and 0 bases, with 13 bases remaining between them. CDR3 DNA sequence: TGTGCCAGCAGCCACCGGACAGCCTCAAGCACAGATACGCAGTATTTT. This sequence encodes CASSHRTASSTDTQYF.

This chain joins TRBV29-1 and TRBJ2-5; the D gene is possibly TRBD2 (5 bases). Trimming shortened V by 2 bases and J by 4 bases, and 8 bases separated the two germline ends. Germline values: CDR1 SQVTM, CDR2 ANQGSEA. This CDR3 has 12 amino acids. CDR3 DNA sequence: TGCAGCGTTGAACCGAGGGCAGAGACCCAGTACTTC. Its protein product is CSVEPRAETQYF.

CDR3 sequence (DNA): TGTGCCAGCAGTTACGGACCAGGGTCGGAGCCCCAGCATTTT. Amino acid sequence: CASSYGPGSEPQHF. The chain links TRBV6-5 to TRBJ1-5; maybe TRBD1 (5 bases). Trimming took 2 bases from V and 8 from J, leaving 13 bases between them. The CDR3 loop spans 14 amino acids. Germline assignment: CDR1 MNHEY and CDR2 SVGAGI.

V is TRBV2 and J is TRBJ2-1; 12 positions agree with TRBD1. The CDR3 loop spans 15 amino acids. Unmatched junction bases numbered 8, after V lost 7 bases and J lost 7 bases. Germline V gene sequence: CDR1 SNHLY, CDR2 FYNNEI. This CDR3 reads CASTEGQGAWNEQFF. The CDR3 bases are TGTGCCAGCACCGAGGGACAGGGGGCTTGGAATGAGCAGTTCTTC. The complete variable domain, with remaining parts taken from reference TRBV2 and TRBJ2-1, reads EPEVTQTPSHQVTQMGQEVILRCVPISNHLYFYWYRQILGQKVEFLVSFYNNEISEKSEIFDDQFSVERPDGSNFTLKIRSTKLEDSAMYFCASTEGQGAWNEQFFGPGTRLTVL.

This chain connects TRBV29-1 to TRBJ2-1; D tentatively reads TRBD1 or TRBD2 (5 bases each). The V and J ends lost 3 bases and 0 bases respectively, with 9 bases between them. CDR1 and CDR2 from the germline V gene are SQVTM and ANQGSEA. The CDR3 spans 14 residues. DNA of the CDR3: TGCAGCGTTGATAAGGGGAGCTCCTACAATGAGCAGTTCTTC. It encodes CSVDKGSSYNEQFF.

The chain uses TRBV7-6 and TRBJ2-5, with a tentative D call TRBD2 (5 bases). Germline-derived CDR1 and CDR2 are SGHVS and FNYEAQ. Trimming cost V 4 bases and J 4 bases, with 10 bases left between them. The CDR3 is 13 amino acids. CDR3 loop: CASSSSGPETQYF. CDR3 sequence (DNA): TGTGCCAGCAGCTCCAGCGGACCAGAGACCCAGTACTTC.

CDR3 sequence reads: CASSVAWNTEAFF. The CDR3 region has the DNA TGTGCCAGCAGCGTAGCTTGGAACACTGAAGCTTTCTTT. The rearrangement joins TRBV9 to TRBJ1-1; D remains ambiguous. CDR1 and CDR2 from the germline V gene are SGDLS and YYNGEE. CDR3 length equals 13 residues. V lost 0 bases, J lost 1 base, and 4 bases lay in between. The whole variable domain, filled in from reference TRBV9 and TRBJ1-1, reads DSGVTQTPKHLITATGQRVTLRCSPRSGDLSVYWYQQSLDQGLQFLIQYYNGEERAKGNILERFSAQQFPDLHSELNLSSLELGDSALYFCASSVAWNTEAFFGQGTRLTVV.

CDR3 sequence: CASSSKLAGGPTDTQYF. The CDR3 DNA reads TGTGCCAGCAGCTCGAAACTAGCGGGAGGGCCTACAGATACGCAGTATTTT. The V and J genes are TRBV5-4 and TRBJ2-3, with 13 bases that match TRBD2. The CDR3 runs to 17 residues. CDR1 SGHNT and CDR2 YYREEE come from the germline V gene (reference sequence). The J segment lost 3 bases and the V segment lost 3 bases, leaving 7 bases of the junction unmatched.

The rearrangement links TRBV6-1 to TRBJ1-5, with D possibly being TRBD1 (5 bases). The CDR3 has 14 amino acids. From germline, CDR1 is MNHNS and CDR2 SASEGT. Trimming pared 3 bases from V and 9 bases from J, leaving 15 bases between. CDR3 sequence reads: CASSDGTSTGPQHF. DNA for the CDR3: TGTGCCAGCAGTGATGGGACCTCCACGGGGCCCCAGCATTTT.

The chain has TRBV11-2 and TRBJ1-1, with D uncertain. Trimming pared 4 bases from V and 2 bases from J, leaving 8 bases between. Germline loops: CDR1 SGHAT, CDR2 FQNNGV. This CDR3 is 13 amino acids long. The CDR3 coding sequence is TGTGCCAGCAGCTCCGATTTAAACACTGAAGCTTTCTTT. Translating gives CASSSDLNTEAFF.

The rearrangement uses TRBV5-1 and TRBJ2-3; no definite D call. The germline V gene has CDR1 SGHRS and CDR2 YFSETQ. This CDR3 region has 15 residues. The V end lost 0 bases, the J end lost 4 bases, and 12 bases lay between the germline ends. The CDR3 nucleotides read TGCGCCAGCAGCTTGGTGGGCCCGCCGGCAGATACGCAGTATTTT. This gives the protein CASSLVGPPADTQYF.

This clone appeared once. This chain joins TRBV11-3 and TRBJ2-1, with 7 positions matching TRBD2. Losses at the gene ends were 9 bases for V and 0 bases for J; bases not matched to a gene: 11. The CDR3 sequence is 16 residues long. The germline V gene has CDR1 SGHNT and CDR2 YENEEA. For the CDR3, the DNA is TGTGCCAGTTCTACTGACGGGGGGATCTCCTACAATGAGCAGTTCTTC. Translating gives CASSTDGGISYNEQFF.

CDR3 amino acids: CASSSRSGRADETQYF. Here the CDR3 DNA reads TGTGCCAGCAGCTCGAGGAGCGGGAGGGCCGATGAGACCCAGTACTTC. This chain links TRBV7-8 with TRBJ2-5; 10 nucleotides match TRBD2. Trimming cost V 4 bases and J 5 bases; bases outside gene matches: 10. Germline assignment: CDR1 SGHVS and CDR2 FQNEAQ. The CDR3 contains 16 residues.

The chain's CDR3 is CASSLGPPYEQYF. CDR3 coding DNA: TGTGCCAGCAGCTTAGGGCCGCCCTACGAGCAGTACTTC. This chain connects TRBV11-3 to TRBJ2-7; no definite D call. Germline assignment: CDR1 SGHNT and CDR2 YENEEA. The CDR3 consists of 13 residues. V lost 1 base and J lost 2, with 6 bases in between. Complete variable domain (other parts from reference TRBV11-3 and TRBJ2-7): EAGVVQSPRYKIIEKKQPVAFWCNPISGHNTLYWYLQNLGQGPELLIRYENEEAVDDSQLPKDRFSAERLKGVDSTLKIQPAELGDSAVYLCASSLGPPYEQYFGPGTRLTVT.

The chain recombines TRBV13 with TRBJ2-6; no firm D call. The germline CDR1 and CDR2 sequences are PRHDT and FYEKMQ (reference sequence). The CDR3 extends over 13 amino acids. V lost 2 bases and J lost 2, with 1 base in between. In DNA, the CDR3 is TGTGCCAGCAGCTTAACTGGGGCCAACGTCCTGACTTTC. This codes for CASSLTGANVLTF.

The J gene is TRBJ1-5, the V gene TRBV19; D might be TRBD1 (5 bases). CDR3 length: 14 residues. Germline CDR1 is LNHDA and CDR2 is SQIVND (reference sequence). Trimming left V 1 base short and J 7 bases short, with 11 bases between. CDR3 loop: CASSIGGEVQPQHF. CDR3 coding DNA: TGTGCCAGTAGTATAGGGGGGGAGGTCCAGCCCCAGCATTTT.

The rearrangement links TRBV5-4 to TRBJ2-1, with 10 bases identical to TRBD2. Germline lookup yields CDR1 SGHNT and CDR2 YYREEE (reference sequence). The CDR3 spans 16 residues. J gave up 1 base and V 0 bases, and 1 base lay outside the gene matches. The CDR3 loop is CASSLGSGRSYNEQFF. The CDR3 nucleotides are TGTGCCAGCAGCTTGGGTAGCGGGAGGTCCTACAATGAGCAGTTCTTC. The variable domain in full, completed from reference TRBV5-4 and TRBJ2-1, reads ETGVTQSPTHLIKTRGQQVTLRCSSQSGHNTVSWYQQALGQGPQFIFQYYREEENGRGNFPPRFSGLQFPNYSSELNVNALELDDSALYLCASSLGSGRSYNEQFFGPGTRLTVL.

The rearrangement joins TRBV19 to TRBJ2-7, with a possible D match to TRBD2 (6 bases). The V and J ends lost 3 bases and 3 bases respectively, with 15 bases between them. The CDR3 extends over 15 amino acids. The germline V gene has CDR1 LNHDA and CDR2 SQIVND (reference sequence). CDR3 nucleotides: TGTGCCAGTAGTATCGGGACTCGCTCCAACTACGAGCAGTACTTC. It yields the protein CASSIGTRSNYEQYF.

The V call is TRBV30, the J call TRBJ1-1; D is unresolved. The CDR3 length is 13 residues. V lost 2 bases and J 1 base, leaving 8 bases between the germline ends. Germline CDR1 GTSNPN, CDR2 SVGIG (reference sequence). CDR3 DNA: TGTGCCTGGAGTACTAGGAGGAACACTGAAGCTTTCTTT. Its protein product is CAWSTRRNTEAFF. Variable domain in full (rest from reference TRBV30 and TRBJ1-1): SQTIHQWPATLVQPVGSPLSLECTVEGTSNPNLYWYRQAAGRGLQLLFYSVGIGQISSEVPQNLSASRPQDRQFILSSKKLLLSDSGFYLCAWSTRRNTEAFFGQGTRLTVV.

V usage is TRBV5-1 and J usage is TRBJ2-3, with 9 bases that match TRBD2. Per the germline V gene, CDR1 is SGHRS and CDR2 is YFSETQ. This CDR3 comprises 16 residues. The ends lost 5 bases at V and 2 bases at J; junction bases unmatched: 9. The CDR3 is CASRMTIAGATDTQYF. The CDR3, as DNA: TGCGCCAGCAGGATGACCATAGCGGGAGCCACAGATACGCAGTATTTT.